A single sample gave rise to the 21 T cell receptor beta chains below, sequenced in a study of blood T cells in healthy people across ages (dated by TCRdb to the mid-2010s). Library method: 5' RACE. The listed sequencing device is Illumina HiSeq 2500. The second PCR ran for roughly 7 to 12 cycles and used a J-beta primer mix along with a sample-barcoded 5' primer. TCRdb ran its own pipeline on the public reads, namely fastp trimming at Q25 and MiXCR clone calling, and kept in-frame beta chains. When rows share a CDR3 protein, they turn into one entry using the most common DNA and genes. The sample records 800,000 or so distinct CDR3 sequences, more than 35% of which are singletons. Around 18% of the sample lies in the top ten. Sequencing was carried out using blood. Source of these receptors: an elderly man in good health.

This chain connects TRBV7-2 to TRBJ1-4; D is ambiguous. Germline values: CDR1 SGHTA, CDR2 FQGNSA. V lost 1 base, J lost 3 bases, and 9 bases lay in between. The CDR3 length is 15 residues. The CDR3 DNA sequence: TGTGCCAGCAGCTTAGGTGGGGTCGCTAATGAAAAACTGTTTTTT. Protein: CASSLGGVANEKLFF.

The chain has TRBV5-1 and TRBJ2-3, with D tentatively TRBD2 (7 bases). Looked up from germline, CDR1 is SGHRS and CDR2 is YFSETQ. V lost 4 bases and J 2 bases, leaving 17 bases between the germline ends. CDR3 size: 16 residues. The CDR3 region is CASSPGPGGATDTQYF. The CDR3 region has the DNA TGCGCCAGCAGCCCCGGACCGGGGGGCGCCACAGATACGCAGTATTTT.

For this clonotype: A junction boundary mismatches the germline segment, possibly from a read error. This sequence joins TRBV10-3 and TRBJ2-7; D is uncertain. The end of the DNA is better explained by TRBJ2-5, so the J call may be wrong. Germline V gene data show CDR1 as ENHRY and CDR2 as SYGVKD. The CDR3 is made up of 12 amino acids. Written as DNA, the CDR3 is TGTACCATCAGTGAGAACCGAGAGACCCAGTACTTC. Protein: CTISENRETQYF.

The chain uses TRBV7-8 and TRBJ2-3; 10 bases align to TRBD2. V lost 3 bases, J lost 1 base, and 4 bases stayed unmatched. Germline CDR1 and CDR2: SGHVS and FQNEAQ. The CDR3 has 16 residues. The CDR3 nucleotides read TGTGCCAGCAGCTTTAGCGGGGGGCCCCGCACAGATACGCAGTATTTT. Its protein product is CASSFSGGPRTDTQYF.

J is TRBJ2-7 and V is TRBV10-3, with 9 nucleotides matching TRBD2. V shed 6 bases, J shed 3 bases, and the junction held 6 bases outside the gene matches. The CDR3 consists of 14 residues. Germline assignment: CDR1 ENHRY and CDR2 SYGVKD. This CDR3 reads CAISAGTSSYEQYF. CDR3 sequence (DNA): TGTGCCATCAGCGCCGGGACTAGCAGCTACGAGCAGTACTTC.

The sample holds a few counts of this clonotype. A read error may be the cause here, since a much bigger clone is one base away. The chain joins TRBV14 to TRBJ2-3; perhaps D is TRBD1 or TRBD2 (5 bases each). CDR1 is SGHDN, CDR2 FVKESK, per germline. The V end was cut by 5 bases, the J end by 2 bases, with 14 bases between. The CDR3 sequence is 15 residues long. CDR3 sequence: CASSKGRITTDTQYF. CDR3 bases: TGTGCCAGCAGCAAGGGGAGAATTACCACAGATACGCAGTATTTT. The full variable domain, with the rest looked up from reference TRBV14 and TRBJ2-3, is EAGVTQFPSHSVIEKGQTVTLRCDPISGHDNLYWYRRVMGKEIKFLLHFVKESKQDESGMPNNRFLAERTGGTYSTLKVQPAELEDSGVYFCASSKGRITTDTQYFGPGTRLTVL.

The CDR3 DNA reads as TGTGCCAGCAAAAAGAAGGGGGGAGTGAGCTCCTACAATGAGCAGTTCTTC. It encodes CASKKKGGVSSYNEQFF. The rearrangement uses TRBV12-3 or TRBV12-4 and TRBJ2-1; D is perhaps TRBD1 or TRBD2 (6 bases each). The CDR3 is 17 amino acids. V was pared by 7 bases and J by 0 bases, with 19 bases between.

The chain is built from TRBV2 and TRBJ2-1, with 13 bases lining up with TRBD2. The CDR3 is 13 amino acids. Germline loops: CDR1 SNHLY, CDR2 FYNNEI. V gave up 6 bases and J gave up 10 bases; unmatched junction bases: 3. The CDR3 DNA reads TGTGCCAGCAGGCTACTAGCGGGAGGGGAGCAGTTCTTC. It yields the protein CASRLLAGGEQFF.

This clonotype was counted only a few times. The chain recombines TRBV29-1 with TRBJ1-5; 7 bases align to TRBD1. The CDR3 length is 13 residues. V was clipped by 7 bases and J by 6 bases; unmatched bases: 9. Germline-derived CDR1 and CDR2 are SQVTM and ANQGSEA. In DNA, the CDR3 is TGCAGCGCCCTAGACAGGGAGGGTCAGCCCCAGCATTTT. Protein: CSALDREGQPQHF.

The chain combines TRBV6-2 or TRBV6-3 with TRBJ2-7; 8 positions agree with TRBD2. Trimming cost V 3 bases and J 3 bases; bases outside gene matches: 7. Germline V CDR1 and CDR2: MNHEY, SVGEGT. This CDR3 contains 15 residues. CDR3 DNA sequence: TGTGCCAGCAGTTATAATTGGCGGGAGGACTACGAGCAGTACTTC. Translation: CASSYNWREDYEQYF.

The chain recombines TRBV27 with TRBJ2-5, with TRBD2 as a possible D gene (5 bases). The J call may be faulty, since TRBJ2-7 better matches the DNA end. The CDR3 is 16 residues long. The germline V gene has CDR1 MNHEY and CDR2 SMNVEV (reference sequence). CDR3 sequence reads: CASSLTLGLVHYEQYF. CDR3 nucleotide sequence: TGTGCCAGCAGTTTAACCCTTGGACTCGTCCACTACGAGCAGTACTTC.

This clonotype was observed a handful of times. The chain carries TRBV4-1 and TRBJ2-1, with a weak D call TRBD2 (6 bases). V was clipped by 3 bases and J by 7 bases, with 13 bases between them. The germline CDR1 and CDR2 sequences are MGHRA and YSYEKL. This CDR3 has 14 amino acids. The CDR3 region is CASSQAGRSNEQFF. In nucleotides, the CDR3 is TGCGCCAGCAGCCAGGCGGGACGATCGAATGAGCAGTTCTTC.

Only one count was recorded for this clonotype. A read error may be the cause here, since a much bigger clone is one base away. The chain has TRBV7-9 and TRBJ2-3; tentatively, D is TRBD2 (6 bases). The CDR3 consists of 17 residues. The V and J ends lost 5 bases and 2 bases respectively, with 20 bases between them. CDR1 is SEHNR, CDR2 FQNEAQ, per germline (reference sequence). The CDR3 DNA is TGTGCCAGCAGCCTCCTGGGACGAGCGGGCACCACAGATACGCAGTATTTT. Translation: CASSLLGRAGTTDTQYF.

The genes are TRBV20-1 and TRBJ2-5, with D unresolved. The CDR3 consists of 11 residues. The germline V gene encodes CDR1 DFQATT and CDR2 SNEGSKA (reference sequence). Trimming removed 5 bases at V and 4 bases at J, with 8 bases between. In DNA form, the CDR3 reads TGCAGTGCTGAATCCCCAGAGACCCAGTACTTC. Residues: CSAESPETQYF.

The rearrangement links TRBV5-1 to TRBJ2-7, with 8 positions matching TRBD2. Germline V gene data show CDR1 as SGHRS and CDR2 as YFSETQ. This CDR3 is 15 amino acids long. The junction had 13 bases not matched to a gene; V was cut back by 5 bases and J by 6 bases. CDR3 sequence: CASRQDVDRGGEQYF. The CDR3 coding sequence is TGCGCCAGCAGACAGGACGTCGACCGGGGGGGCGAGCAGTACTTC.

This chain links TRBV12-3 or TRBV12-4 with TRBJ2-7; D is perhaps TRBD1 or TRBD2 (5 bases each). Trimming took 0 bases from V and 7 from J, leaving 19 bases between them. CDR3 size: 16 residues. The CDR3, as DNA: TGTGCCAGCAGTTTAGCCTGGGACGGCTCTTACAATGAGCAGTACTTC. Translation: CASSLAWDGSYNEQYF.

This chain connects TRBV20-1 to TRBJ1-1; 8 bases fit TRBD1. V trimming: 1 base; J trimming: 4 bases; junction bases outside the gene matches: 8. The germline CDR1 and CDR2 sequences are DFQATT and SNEGSKA (reference sequence). The CDR3 extends over 15 amino acids. This CDR3 reads CSARGPQGVGTEAFF. The CDR3, as DNA: TGCAGTGCTAGAGGCCCACAGGGGGTAGGCACTGAAGCTTTCTTT.

The chain combines TRBV28 with TRBJ2-4; D may match TRBD1 or TRBD2 (7 bases each). The germline CDR1 and CDR2 sequences are MDHEN and SYDVKM. The germline V and J ends were trimmed by 8 bases and 5 bases, with 19 bases remaining between them. The CDR3 spans 15 residues. The CDR3 reads CASDPTGRGENIQYF. DNA for the CDR3: TGTGCCAGCGACCCGACAGGGAGGGGGGAAAACATTCAGTACTTC.

There are a few counts of this clonotype. The chain is built from TRBV29-1 and TRBJ2-2, with D perhaps assigned TRBD1 or TRBD2 (5 bases each). The CDR3 loop spans 13 amino acids. Deletions cut 7 bases from V and 1 base from J, with 10 bases between. Germline V gene lookup returns CDR1 SQVTM and CDR2 ANQGSEA. This CDR3 is CSAGTQNTGELFF. The CDR3 region has the DNA TGCAGCGCTGGGACCCAGAACACCGGGGAGCTGTTTTTT.

Points on this clonotype: At one of its ends the junction is not consistent with the germline gene, which may arise from a read error. The J gene is TRBJ2-3, the V gene TRBV2; 11 bases align to TRBD2. CDR1 is SNHLY and CDR2 is FYNNEI in the germline V gene. This CDR3 has 15 residues. The DNA of the CDR3 is TGTACCAGCAGTCTAATAGCGGGAGGGCCCGATACGCAGTATTTT. This sequence encodes CTSSLIAGGPDTQYF. The entire variable domain, with the rest obtained from reference TRBV2 and TRBJ2-3, is as follows: EPEVTQTPSHQVTQMGQEVILRCVPISNHLYFYWYRQILGQKVEFLVSFYNNEISEKSEIFDDQFSVERPDGSNFTLKIRSTKLEDSAMYFCTSSLIAGGPDTQYFGPGTRLTVL.

The chain is built from TRBV7-2 and TRBJ2-5; TRBD1 is a possible D gene (6 bases). The assigned J gene may be wrong: the sequence end matches TRBJ2-7 better. The CDR3 sequence is 13 residues long. In germline, CDR1 is SGHTA, CDR2 FQGNSA. Written as DNA, the CDR3 is TGTGCCAGCAGCTACAGACAGGTCCGCGAGCAGTACTTC. Its protein is CASSYRQVREQYF.